A selection of T cell receptor beta chains follows, all from one sample in a study of response to subunit inactivated influenza vaccine. From the RT-PCR reads, TCRdb called clonotypes with MiXCR, one entry per CDR3 protein. This table has 500,000 to 550,000 distinct CDR3 sequences, about 8% appearing once. The sequenced sample was PBMCs from blood, obtained 23 to 25 months after vaccination. These receptors all come from a man between 50 and 69 years old who received an inactivated influenza vaccine. Both conserved end residues are part of each CDR3. D genes are given only for firm matches. Only part of the rows carry a size: once, few, many, or a class if the clone is expanded.

d_call clone_size j_call v_call cdr3_aa cdr3_nt
TRBD2 few TRBJ2-1 TRBV20-1 CSALPNSGRQSEQFF TGCAGTGCTCTCCCTAATAGCGGGAGGCAGAGTGAGCAGTTCTTC
TRBD2 many TRBJ2-2 TRBV4-2 CASGSGGSAGELFF TGTGCCAGCGGTAGCGGGGGATCCGCCGGGGAGCTGTTTTTT
NA few TRBJ1-1 TRBV20-1 CSASSGRVNTEAFF TGCAGTGCTAGCTCGGGTAGGGTGAACACTGAAGCTTTCTTT
TRBD1 many TRBJ2-4 TRBV28 CASSSTGGLFKNIQYF TGTGCCAGCAGTTCGACAGGGGGTCTCTTCAAAAACATTCAGTACTTC
NA NA TRBJ1-6 TRBV20-1 CSARDTGYNSPLHF TGCAGTGCTAGAGATACAGGCTATAATTCACCCCTCCACTTT
NA NA TRBJ2-1 TRBV27 CASSLLAINEQFF TGTGCCAGCAGTTTATTAGCTATCAATGAGCAGTTCTTC
NA NA TRBJ2-7 TRBV28 CASSYAGDSYEQYF TGTGCCAGCAGTTACGCAGGAGACTCCTACGAGCAGTACTTC
TRBD1 NA TRBJ1-6 TRBV25-1 CASSARQGTDSPLHF TGTGCCAGCAGTGCTCGACAGGGGACGGATTCACCCCTCCACTTT
NA many TRBJ2-7 TRBV12-5 CASAKGGGSYEQYF TGTGCAAGCGCAAAAGGTGGCGGAAGTTACGAGCAGTACTTC
NA NA TRBJ1-6 TRBV6-5 CASSYYNSPLHF TGTGCCAGCAGTTACTATAATTCACCCCTCCACTTT
NA NA TRBJ2-3 TRBV6-4 CASSEQGVGDTQYF TGTGCCAGCAGTGAGCAGGGAGTCGGAGATACGCAGTATTTT
NA NA TRBJ1-1 TRBV20-1 CSAKKGGGNTEAFF TGCAGTGCTAAGAAGGGGGGTGGGAACACTGAAGCTTTCTTT
TRBD1 NA TRBJ1-1 TRBV29-1 CSVVRTGGRNTEAFF TGCAGCGTTGTCCGGACAGGGGGGCGGAACACTGAAGCTTTCTTT
NA NA TRBJ1-2 TRBV7-2 CASSKSWGDYGYTF TGTGCCAGCAGCAAGTCCTGGGGTGACTATGGCTACACCTTC
TRBD2 NA TRBJ2-5 TRBV29-1 CSVVPGLAGGETQYF TGCAGCGTGGTCCCGGGACTAGCGGGGGGTGAGACCCAGTACTTC
TRBD1 NA TRBJ1-2 TRBV20-1 CSARDDRETGDYNYGYTF TGCAGTGCTAGAGATGATCGTGAGACAGGGGACTATAACTATGGCTACACCTTC
NA NA TRBJ2-2 TRBV3-1 CASSYHGTLLTGELFF TGTGCCAGCAGTTACCATGGGACACTTCTTACCGGGGAGCTGTTTTTT
TRBD1 NA TRBJ1-1 TRBV4-3 CASSSDRDKGEAFF TGCGCCAGCAGCTCGGACAGGGATAAAGGTGAAGCTTTCTTT
NA NA TRBJ2-7 TRBV20-1 CSTPDRDSYEQYF TGCAGTACCCCGGACCGGGACTCCTACGAGCAGTACTTC
TRBD2 NA TRBJ2-1 TRBV7-8 CASSSVGGNEQFF TGTGCCAGCAGCTCAGTGGGAGGGAATGAGCAGTTCTTC
NA few TRBJ2-3 TRBV15 CATSRLRFSTDTQYF TGTGCCACCAGCAGATTGCGGTTTAGCACAGATACGCAGTATTTT
TRBD1 many TRBJ1-5 TRBV28 CASSLGQAALPQHF TGTGCCAGCAGCCTTGGACAGGCCGCCTTACCCCAGCATTTT
TRBD1 many TRBJ2-7 TRBV10-3 CAIRTDRGSYEQYF TGTGCCATCAGGACAGACAGGGGGTCATACGAGCAGTACTTC
TRBD1 NA TRBJ2-7 TRBV27 CASSLGTGHEQYF TGTGCCAGCAGTTTAGGGACAGGTCACGAGCAGTACTTC
NA few TRBJ2-1 TRBV20-1 CSARDDGQSSYNEQFF TGCAGTGCTAGAGATGATGGACAGAGCTCCTACAATGAGCAGTTCTTC
NA NA TRBJ2-1 TRBV7-2 CASSLVTGRLSEQFF TGTGCCAGCAGCTTAGTAACAGGGAGATTGAGTGAGCAGTTCTTC
TRBD2 NA TRBJ2-2 TRBV15 CATSRALAVGTGELFF TGTGCCACCAGCAGAGCACTAGCGGTGGGCACCGGGGAGCTGTTTTTT
NA many TRBJ2-2 TRBV12-3/TRBV12-4 CASSLKGSHTGELFF TGTGCCAGCAGTTTGAAAGGGTCCCACACCGGGGAGCTGTTTTTT
TRBD1 many TRBJ2-7 TRBV10-3 CAITPGTGHSYEQYF TGTGCCATCACTCCCGGGACAGGTCATTCCTACGAGCAGTACTTC
NA many TRBJ1-1 TRBV12-3/TRBV12-4 CASSHPMNTEAFF TGTGCCAGCAGTCACCCGATGAACACTGAAGCTTTCTTT
NA NA TRBJ2-2 TRBV4-3 CASSPDPGDFDLGELFF TGCGCCAGCAGCCCAGACCCGGGGGACTTCGACCTCGGGGAGCTGTTTTTT
NA many TRBJ2-1 TRBV5-1 CASSLIPARDNEQFF TGCGCCAGCAGCTTAATCCCAGCGAGGGACAATGAGCAGTTCTTC
NA few TRBJ2-1 TRBV6-2/TRBV6-3 CASSFTTNLYNEQFF TGTGCCAGCAGTTTCACCACTAACTTGTACAATGAGCAGTTCTTC
TRBD2 NA TRBJ2-3 TRBV10-3 CATHSGITDTQYF TGTGCCACCCATAGCGGGATCACAGATACGCAGTATTTT
NA NA TRBJ1-1 TRBV30 CAWSVGGHWNTEAFF TGTGCCTGGAGTGTGGGGGGACACTGGAACACTGAAGCTTTCTTT
NA many TRBJ1-5 TRBV5-1 CASSLGTDSYQPQHF TGCGCCAGCAGCTTGGGAACCGATAGCTATCAGCCCCAGCATTTT
NA few TRBJ2-5 TRBV7-2 CASAINVFRETQYF TGTGCCAGCGCCATAAATGTCTTTCGAGAGACCCAGTACTTC
TRBD1 NA TRBJ2-2 TRBV20-1 CSARNSGQGATGELFF TGCAGTGCTAGGAATTCGGGACAGGGAGCAACCGGGGAGCTGTTTTTT
TRBD1 few TRBJ2-7 TRBV28 CASSFGTGLSYEQYF TGTGCCAGCAGTTTTGGGACAGGGCTCTCCTACGAGCAGTACTTC
NA many TRBJ2-7 TRBV4-3 CASSQGYRDEQYF TGCGCCAGCAGCCAAGGTTACAGGGACGAGCAGTACTTC
NA many TRBJ1-1 TRBV5-1 CASSTPIRGIRVEAFF TGCGCCAGCAGCACCCCCATCAGGGGCATCCGTGTTGAAGCTTTCTTT
NA NA TRBJ2-1 TRBV12-3/TRBV12-4 CASSRQGGLGEQFF TGTGCCAGCAGTCGACAGGGAGGGCTGGGGGAGCAGTTCTTC
TRBD2 many TRBJ2-7 TRBV12-3/TRBV12-4 CASSSSERGPYEQYF TGTGCCAGCAGTTCCTCGGAGCGGGGGCCCTACGAGCAGTACTTC
NA NA TRBJ1-1 TRBV20-1 CSARGLVLEAFF TGCAGTGCTAGAGGGCTCGTACTTGAAGCTTTCTTT
NA few TRBJ2-2 TRBV4-1 CASSHVNNAGELFF TGCGCCAGCAGCCACGTTAATAACGCCGGGGAGCTGTTTTTT
TRBD2 few TRBJ2-5 TRBV28 CASSLVGGVLEETQYF TGTGCCAGCAGTTTAGTGGGGGGGGTTCTGGAAGAGACCCAGTACTTC
NA few TRBJ2-5 TRBV10-1 CASSESPGAKETQYF TGCGCCAGCAGTGAGTCGCCGGGAGCTAAAGAGACCCAGTACTTC
NA many TRBJ2-5 TRBV21-1 CASSKGDRGEETQYF TGTGCCAGCAGCAAAGGGGACAGGGGAGAAGAGACCCAGTACTTC
TRBD1 NA TRBJ2-7 TRBV7-7 CASSLAWNRGPQYF TGTGCTAGCAGCTTAGCGTGGAACAGGGGGCCCCAGTACTTC